This T cell receptor (beta chain) comes out of a study of CD8+ T cells in alopecia areata. Investigators sorted PBMCs to obtain both CD4+ and CD8+ T cells. Study conclusions and caveats: Normal skin's resident alphabeta T cells are sequenced alongside lesional scalp T cells. Patients shared TCRs less clearly than mice did, possibly owing to HLA. Higher clonality and more expanded CD8+ clones appeared in lesional than normal scalp.

Germline values: CDR1 GTSNPN, CDR2 SVGIG (reference sequence). There are 13 residues in the CDR3. The V end lost 4 bases, the J end lost 4 bases, and 13 bases lay between the germline ends. As the sequencing template, cDNA was produced by extracting RNA and reverse transcribing it. TCRdb's copy holds only in-frame clones and misses some; the assay was immunoSEQ multiplex PCR. The table shows approximately 150,000 clones, with 55% occurring only once. Note on this clone: Its antigen is as yet unknown.

This chain connects TRBV30 to TRBJ1-2; a weak D match, TRBD1 (6 bases). The receptor's source is a human donor in good health. Sequencing was done on a sample of CD4+ T cells sorted from blood. DNA for the CDR3: TGTGCCTGGAAAGTCGCAGGGGTCTATGGCTACACCTTC. Translation gives CAWKVAGVYGYTF.